The clone carrying this T cell receptor (beta chain) has a handful of counts. The antigen is not known. The sample is drawn from a study of response to subunit inactivated influenza vaccine. Findings and limits, study-wide: A suggestion made by the authors is that each seasonal influenza vaccination recruits few new T cells.

TCRdb reprocessed the RT-PCR reads with MiXCR, giving one entry per CDR3 protein. The data hold 550,000 to 650,000 distinct CDR3 sequences, with 12% observed a single time. The V gene's germline CDR1 is MNHEY and CDR2 SVGEGT. V was cut by 0 bases and J by 6 bases, with 6 bases left in between. This CDR3 has 13 amino acids. The TCR comes from a man between 45 and 60 years old who received an inactivated influenza vaccine. The sample here was PBMCs from blood, taken on the day of vaccination. V gene TRBV6-2 or TRBV6-3 combines with J gene TRBJ1-5, with no clear D. CDR3 in amino acids: CASSYSGRQPQHF. CDR3 sequence (DNA): TGTGCCAGCAGTTACTCGGGTCGTCAGCCCCAGCATTTT.